These 20 T cell receptor beta chains share one sample of origin, sequenced in a study of T-cell memory formation after mild COVID-19. A single record per CDR3 protein comes from TCRdb applying MiXCR to the 5' RACE reads. The repertoire holds about 400,000 distinct CDR3 sequences, with roughly 15% as singletons. The specimen sequenced was PBMCs or a T cell subset sorted from them (not recorded which). These TCRs come from a man younger than 35 who had mild COVID-19 (a few samples of this study predate the infection). Cell type and time point are not known.

V is TRBV20-1 and J is TRBJ2-3; TRBD2 is a possible D gene (6 bases). The CDR3 sequence is 13 residues long. Germline CDR1 is DFQATT and CDR2 is SNEGSKA (reference sequence). The V and J ends lost 5 bases and 3 bases respectively, with 12 bases between them. CDR3 DNA sequence: TGCAGTGCTGTGGCGGGGACGACAGATACGCAGTATTTT. Translating it yields CSAVAGTTDTQYF.

This chain uses TRBV9 with TRBJ2-5; possible D gene TRBD1, 6 bases. Germline V gene sequence: CDR1 SGDLS, CDR2 YYNGEE. The CDR3 extends over 15 amino acids. V lost 0 bases to trimming and J lost 5 bases, with 14 bases between them. The CDR3 spells CASSVGPGVGETQYF. CDR3 coding DNA: TGTGCCAGCAGCGTAGGTCCAGGGGTCGGGGAGACCCAGTACTTC.

This clonotype was counted a few times. The chain has TRBV7-2 and TRBJ2-5; D is unresolved. Trimming took off 3 bases at V and 4 bases at J, with 12 bases between the two ends. The CDR3 spans 14 residues. Germline V CDR1 and CDR2: SGHTA, FQGNSA. CDR3 region: CASSFFVGGETQYF. The DNA for the CDR3 is TGTGCCAGCAGCTTCTTTGTTGGTGGAGAGACCCAGTACTTC.

The J gene is TRBJ2-1, the V gene TRBV12-3 or TRBV12-4; D call uncertain. Trimming took off 0 bases at V and 9 bases at J, with 6 bases between the two ends. This CDR3 is built from 12 residues. CDR3 loop: CASSLAGPEQFF. CDR3 coding DNA: TGTGCCAGCAGTTTAGCGGGCCCTGAGCAGTTCTTC.

There are many counts of this clonotype. V is TRBV12-3 or TRBV12-4 and J is TRBJ2-1; 8 bases align to TRBD2. CDR3 length: 14 residues. With 5 bases clipped from V and 8 bases from J, the junction kept 8 bases outside the gene matches. CDR3 region: CASSRTGTSYEQFF. CDR3 bases: TGTGCCAGCAGTCGCACCGGGACTAGTTATGAGCAGTTCTTC.

In the case of this clonotype: A read error may account for a junction end that differs from germline. CDR3 amino acids: CASSPAGALQDTQYF. CDR3 nucleotides: TGTGCTAGCAGCCCAGCGGGGGCGCTTCAAGATACGCAGTATTTT. The chain links TRBV7-7 to TRBJ2-3; the match to TRBD2 covers 8 bases. Germline CDR1 and CDR2: SSHAT and FNYEAQ (reference sequence). The CDR3 covers 15 residues.

The CDR3 loop reads CAGGGTVFSYEQYV. CDR3 nucleotides: TGTGCCGGGGGAGGGACAGTTTTCTCCTACGAGCAGTACGTC. The genes are TRBV24-1 and TRBJ2-7; perhaps D is TRBD1 or TRBD2 (7 bases each). The CDR3 has 14 amino acids. Trimming removed 12 bases at V and 0 bases at J, with 17 bases between. Germline CDR1 reads KGHDR; CDR2 reads SFDVKD.

This clonotype was observed a few times. This sequence joins TRBV7-3 and TRBJ2-1; D possibly corresponds to TRBD2 (5 bases). Trimming removed 0 bases at V and 8 bases at J, with 11 bases between. This CDR3 has 14 residues. Per germline, CDR1 SGHTA and CDR2 FQGTGA. Here the CDR3 reads CASSLTRWGDEQFF. DNA for the CDR3: TGTGCCAGCAGCTTAACCCGTTGGGGAGATGAGCAGTTCTTC. Variable domain in full (rest from reference TRBV7-3 and TRBJ2-1): GAGVSQTPSNKVTEKGKYVELRCDPISGHTALYWYRQSLGQGPEFLIYFQGTGAADDSGLPNDRFFAVRPEGSVSTLKIQRTERGDSAVYLCASSLTRWGDEQFFGPGTRLTVL.

The table lists this clonotype with a few counts. This chain links TRBV5-1 with TRBJ1-2; D not resolved. The V gene lost 0 bases and the J gene lost 0 bases, with 9 bases spanning the gap. This CDR3 contains 15 residues. Germline values: CDR1 SGHRS, CDR2 YFSETQ. The CDR3 loop reads CASSLAPGSNYGYTF. CDR3 sequence (DNA): TGCGCCAGCAGCTTGGCCCCAGGCTCTAACTATGGCTACACCTTC. The entire variable domain, with the rest obtained from reference TRBV5-1 and TRBJ1-2, is as follows: KAGVTQTPRYLIKTRGQQVTLSCSPISGHRSVSWYQQTPGQGLQFLFEYFSETQRNKGNFPGRFSGRQFSNSRSEMNVSTLELGDSALYLCASSLAPGSNYGYTFGSGTRLTVV.

The chain carries TRBV28 and TRBJ1-5; weak D call: TRBD1 (5 bases). Germline V gene data show CDR1 as MDHEN and CDR2 as SYDVKM. The CDR3 covers 15 residues. V lost 5 bases to trimming and J lost 3 bases, with 14 bases between them. DNA for the CDR3: TGTGCCAGCAGTGACTTTACAGGAGACAATCAGCCCCAGCATTTT. Its protein is CASSDFTGDNQPQHF.

This clonotype has ten or more counts. The chain couples TRBV6-1 to TRBJ1-5, with D hard to call. The CDR3 totals 13 residues. From germline, CDR1 is MNHNS and CDR2 SASEGT. The V gene lost 7 bases and the J gene lost 8 bases, with 15 bases spanning the gap. CDR3 in amino acids: CASNPRPGKPQHF. CDR3 coding DNA: TGTGCCAGCAATCCGAGACCGGGGAAGCCCCAGCATTTT.

With regard to this clonotype: A single base separates this from a much larger clone, so it may be a read error. The V call is TRBV6-6, the J call TRBJ1-1; 7 nucleotides agree with TRBD1. Germline CDR1 reads MNHNY; CDR2 reads SVGAGI (reference sequence). CDR3 length: 14 amino acids. The CDR3 spells CSSSYQGGGTEAFF. Written as DNA, the CDR3 is TGTTCCAGCAGTTATCAGGGGGGAGGCACTGAAGCTTTCTTT.

This clonotype was counted between two and nine times. The J gene is TRBJ1-2, the V gene TRBV7-9; 8 positions agree with TRBD1. Losses at the gene ends were 4 bases for V and 3 bases for J; bases not matched to a gene: 7. This CDR3 contains 15 residues. CDR1 and CDR2 from the germline V gene are SEHNR and FQNEAQ (reference sequence). CDR3 amino acids: CASSSSAGGDYGYTF. The CDR3 DNA follows: TGTGCCAGCAGCTCATCGGCAGGGGGCGACTATGGCTACACCTTC. Using reference TRBV7-9 and TRBJ1-2 for the parts outside the CDR3, the full variable domain is DTGVSQNPRHKITKRGQNVTFRCDPISEHNRLYWYRQTLGQGPEFLTYFQNEAQLEKSRLLSDRFSAERPKGSFSTLEIQRTEQGDSAMYLCASSSSAGGDYGYTFGSGTRLTVV.

The chain joins TRBV5-6 to TRBJ2-7; 12 nucleotides match TRBD2. The germline V gene encodes CDR1 SGHDT and CDR2 YYEEEE. The CDR3 has 16 amino acids. V trimming: 3 bases; J trimming: 0 bases; junction bases outside the gene matches: 4. The CDR3 reads CASSSSGGAASYEQYF. For the CDR3, the DNA is TGTGCCAGCAGCTCTAGCGGGGGGGCGGCCTCCTACGAGCAGTACTTC.

The gene calls are TRBV5-1 and TRBJ1-4, with D possibly being TRBD1 (5 bases). The ends were cut back, 4 bases at V and 3 bases at J, with 13 bases in the middle. The CDR3 contains 15 residues. The germline CDR1 and CDR2 sequences are SGHRS and YFSETQ. The CDR3 loop reads CASSPSGDSNEKLFF. As DNA, the CDR3 is TGCGCCAGCAGCCCGTCGGGGGATTCTAATGAAAAACTGTTTTTT.

The rearrangement uses TRBV15 and TRBJ2-7; possible D gene TRBD1, 7 bases. CDR1 and CDR2 (germline): LNHNV, YYDKDF (reference sequence). Trimming stripped 3 bases from V and 3 bases from J, with 18 bases between. The CDR3 runs 16 residues. This chain's CDR3 is CATSSYLGGGDYEQYF. CDR3 nucleotides: TGTGCCACCAGCAGCTACCTCGGAGGGGGCGACTACGAGCAGTACTTC.

CDR3 coding DNA: TGCAGCGCCGCCGGGACAGGGAACTATGGCTACACCTTC. It codes for CSAAGTGNYGYTF. The V call is TRBV29-1, the J call TRBJ1-2; 9 positions agree with TRBD1. CDR1 SQVTM and CDR2 ANQGSEA come from the germline V gene. CDR3 length equals 13 residues. V trimming: 7 bases; J trimming: 2 bases; junction bases outside the gene matches: 5.

The sample holds a few counts of this clonotype. This chain joins TRBV12-3 or TRBV12-4 and TRBJ1-2; D call uncertain. V lost 5 bases and J 4 bases, leaving 11 bases between the germline ends. The length of the CDR3 is 13 residues. The CDR3 loop is CASSPGSRYGYTF. The DNA for the CDR3 is TGTGCCAGCAGTCCCGGGTCGCGCTATGGCTACACCTTC.

A few counts support this clonotype. The chain uses TRBV3-1 and TRBJ1-1; a weak D match, TRBD1 (5 bases). The CDR3 is made up of 16 amino acids. The V end lost 7 bases, the J end lost 3 bases, and 21 bases lay between the germline ends. Germline lookup yields CDR1 LGHDT and CDR2 YNNKEL (reference sequence). The CDR3 DNA reads TGTGCCAGCATGATGGCGGGGAGGGGTTTGGACACTGAAGCTTTCTTT. It encodes CASMMAGRGLDTEAFF.

There are a few counts of this clonotype. This chain connects TRBV20-1 to TRBJ1-6; D is ambiguous. Germline CDR1 reads DFQATT; CDR2 reads SNEGSKA (reference sequence). This CDR3 comprises 13 residues. Deletions cut 3 bases from V and 9 bases from J, with 12 bases between. The CDR3 DNA reads TGCAGTGCTAGTTTGAGTGCGAGTTCACCCCTCCACTTT. Translation gives CSASLSASSPLHF.